The 26 T cell receptor beta chains below were found in one sample sequenced in a study of T cell repertoires in cytomegalovirus infection. No antigens are known for them. TCRdb fed the reads into MiXCR, producing one record per CDR3 protein. The table lists 830,000 or so distinct CDR3 sequences, 30% to 35% of them singletons, with 9.5% to 15% in the top ten. The sample consisted of cultured CD8+ T cells from PBMCs, taken from culture after CMV antigen stimulation. Receptor source: a human donor in good health (CMV status not recorded). Some clones in this sample may be carry-over from other donors' samples.

This clonotype was counted many times. The chain uses TRBV7-6 and TRBJ2-7; TRBD2 matches 7 bases. The germline V gene has CDR1 SGHVS and CDR2 FNYEAQ. Trimming took 2 bases from V and 0 from J; bases not matched to a gene: 10. The CDR3 has 17 residues. CDR3 bases: TGTGCCAGCAGCTTAAACGGCCTAGCGGATTTCTCCTACGAGCAGTACTTC. Encoded protein: CASSLNGLADFSYEQYF.

This clonotype occurred a few times. The V and J genes are TRBV5-5 and TRBJ2-2; D unclear. The length of the CDR3 is 15 residues. Germline CDR1 SGHKS, CDR2 YYEKEE (reference sequence). V was shortened by 3 bases and J by 7 bases, with 16 bases between the two germline ends. The chain's CDR3 is CASSSKRYQGGELFF. The CDR3, as DNA: TGTGCCAGCAGCTCGAAACGGTACCAAGGCGGGGAGCTGTTTTTT.

The table lists this clonotype with many counts. The chain recombines TRBV6-2 or TRBV6-3 with TRBJ2-6; D is unclear. CDR1 is MNHEY, CDR2 SVGEGT, per germline. The length of the CDR3 is 15 residues. V was pared by 2 bases and J by 0 bases, with 5 bases between. The chain's CDR3 is CASSYGVSGANVLTF. In DNA, the CDR3 is TGTGCCAGCAGTTACGGGGTCTCTGGGGCCAACGTCCTGACTTTC.

As DNA, the CDR3 is TGTGCCAGCAGCACTACCGGGACACCTTACAAAAACATTCAGTACTTC. It yields the protein CASSTTGTPYKNIQYF. The chain uses TRBV7-9 and TRBJ2-4; TRBD1 is a possible D gene (6 bases). The CDR3 has 16 amino acids. The V end lost 5 bases, the J end lost 3 bases, and 17 bases lay between the germline ends. From germline, CDR1 is SEHNR and CDR2 FQNEAQ (reference sequence).

The chain links TRBV29-1 to TRBJ2-5; 7 bases line up with TRBD2. J gave up 5 bases and V 4 bases, and 13 bases lay outside the gene matches. This CDR3 contains 15 residues. Germline V lookup: CDR1 SQVTM, CDR2 ANQGSEA. The CDR3 DNA reads as TGCAGCGTTGCGGGGGGAGGGGCCCTGGGGGAGACCCAGTACTTC. This encodes CSVAGGGALGETQYF.

In the case of this clonotype: Its ends do not fully match the called genes, so a read error is possible. The genes are TRBV7-2 and TRBJ2-1, with D uncertain. This CDR3 has 17 residues. CDR1 and CDR2 from the germline V gene are SGHTA and FQGNSA. This CDR3 reads CVSSSALTERVYNEQFF. CDR3 nucleotide sequence: TGTGTCAGCAGCTCGGCCCTTACTGAACGGGTCTACAATGAGCAGTTCTTC.

The chain is built from TRBV19 and TRBJ1-1; no definite D call. Germline CDR1 LNHDA, CDR2 SQIVND (reference sequence). This CDR3 is built from 14 residues. Trimming cost V 3 bases and J 4 bases, with 12 bases left between them. The CDR3 spells CASSITSSGTEAFF. For the CDR3, the DNA is TGTGCCAGTAGTATTACATCGTCGGGCACTGAAGCTTTCTTT.

This clonotype was seen a handful of times. The chain couples TRBV19 to TRBJ1-2; D remains ambiguous. V dropped 3 bases and J dropped 5 bases, with 22 bases sitting between them. The germline V gene encodes CDR1 LNHDA and CDR2 SQIVND (reference sequence). CDR3 length: 17 residues. This CDR3 is CASSIRDDWQEVYGYTF. The CDR3 nucleotides are TGTGCCAGTAGTATCCGAGACGATTGGCAAGAGGTTTATGGCTACACCTTC.

The chain combines TRBV4-1 with TRBJ2-3; D gene uncertain. V dropped 4 bases and J dropped 5 bases, with 16 bases sitting between them. Germline CDR1 is MGHRA and CDR2 is YSYEKL. This CDR3 spans 15 amino acids. The CDR3 DNA follows: TGCGCCAGCAGCCTAAGTGACCCGTCGGTAGATACGCAGTATTTT. Amino acids: CASSLSDPSVDTQYF.

This clonotype was picked up a small number of times. The chain combines TRBV6-1 with TRBJ2-3; D unresolved. Germline loops: CDR1 MNHNS, CDR2 SASEGT. The CDR3 length is 15 residues. The ends were cut back, 5 bases at V and 4 bases at J, with 16 bases in the middle. The CDR3 reads CASSYEVSRADTQYF. For the CDR3, the DNA is TGTGCCAGCAGTTATGAGGTTTCCAGAGCAGATACGCAGTATTTT.

The V call is TRBV27, the J call TRBJ2-3, with 10 nucleotides matching TRBD2. This CDR3 spans 15 amino acids. J gave up 4 bases and V 3 bases, and 4 bases lay outside the gene matches. Germline V lookup: CDR1 MNHEY, CDR2 SMNVEV (reference sequence). The CDR3 is CASSLGTSASDTQYF. The CDR3 DNA reads as TGTGCCAGCAGTTTGGGGACTAGCGCATCAGATACGCAGTATTTT.

Regarding this clonotype: One base away lies a much larger clone, so this may be a sequencing read error. The rearrangement uses TRBV7-6 and TRBJ2-1; 9 nucleotides align to TRBD2. Per germline, CDR1 SGHVS and CDR2 FNYEAQ. This CDR3 comprises 17 residues. DNA for the CDR3: TGTGCCAGCAGCTTAGCGCCTAGCGGGGTGTCCTACAATGAGCAGTCCTTC. It translates to CASSLAPSGVSYNEQSF.

The rearrangement uses TRBV29-1 and TRBJ2-2; D not certain. V lost 0 bases to trimming and J lost 5 bases, with 13 bases between them. The CDR3 totals 15 residues. Germline V gene data show CDR1 as SQVTM and CDR2 as ANQGSEA. CDR3 bases: TGCAGCGTTGAAGATCCCTGGCAGTTGACCGGGGAGCTGTTTTTT. It codes for CSVEDPWQLTGELFF.

V is TRBV10-2 and J is TRBJ1-3; D is ambiguous. The CDR3 is 13 residues long. CDR1 is WSHSY, CDR2 SAAADI, per germline. V dropped 5 bases and J dropped 0 bases, with 5 bases sitting between them. For the CDR3, the DNA is TGCGCCAGCAGTCTACCCTCTGGAAACACCATATATTTT. Protein sequence: CASSLPSGNTIYF.

Of note for this clonotype: Mismatch with germline at one junction end may stem from a read error. This chain joins TRBV14 and TRBJ2-2; 9 nucleotides align to TRBD2. The CDR3 covers 21 residues. Per germline, CDR1 SGHDN and CDR2 FVKESK. The CDR3 loop reads CVSSQDYGASGEKRSTGELFF. CDR3 DNA sequence: TGTGTCAGCAGCCAAGATTATGGGGCTAGCGGGGAGAAGAGAAGCACCGGGGAGCTGTTTTTT. Full variable domain (missing parts from reference TRBV14 and TRBJ2-2): EAGVTQFPSHSVIEKGQTVTLRCDPISGHDNLYWYRRVMGKEIKFLLHFVKESKQDESGMPNNRFLAERTGGTYSTLKVQPAELEDSGVYFCVSSQDYGASGEKRSTGELFFGEGSRLTVL.

The chain joins TRBV15 to TRBJ2-1, with D possibly called TRBD1 or TRBD2 (7 bases each). The CDR3 covers 15 residues. V was shortened by 6 bases and J by 2 bases, with 14 bases between the two germline ends. Germline V gene sequence: CDR1 LNHNV, CDR2 YYDKDF (reference sequence). The CDR3 nucleotides are TGTGCCACCAGTAGCAGGGGGGGAACCTACAATGAGCAGTTCTTC. It specifies CATSSRGGTYNEQFF.

The chain couples TRBV19 to TRBJ2-1, with unresolved D. The length of the CDR3 is 14 residues. From germline, CDR1 is LNHDA and CDR2 SQIVND (reference sequence). Trimming took 5 bases from V and 2 from J, leaving 10 bases between them. CDR3 loop: CASSEFSAYNEQFF. As DNA, the CDR3 is TGTGCCAGTAGTGAATTTTCGGCCTACAATGAGCAGTTCTTC.

This chain joins TRBV27 and TRBJ2-7; no reliable D call. CDR1 MNHEY and CDR2 SMNVEV come from the germline V gene (reference sequence). This CDR3 is 13 amino acids long. Trimming took off 3 bases at V and 6 bases at J, with 12 bases between the two ends. CDR3 DNA sequence: TGTGCCAGCAGTTTTAGCAGAGCGCTCGAGCAGTACTTC. It translates to CASSFSRALEQYF.

The V gene is TRBV7-9, the J gene TRBJ1-1; tentatively, D is TRBD1 (6 bases). Germline lookup yields CDR1 SEHNR and CDR2 FQNEAQ (reference sequence). This CDR3 comprises 12 residues. Trimming stripped 5 bases from V and 8 bases from J, with 12 bases between. The CDR3 loop is CASSPYGTEAFF. CDR3 coding DNA: TGTGCCAGCAGCCCCTACGGGACAGAAGCTTTCTTT.

This clonotype was picked up a small number of times. The chain carries TRBV7-9 and TRBJ1-1; 7 bases agree with TRBD1. CDR1 is SEHNR and CDR2 is FQNEAQ in the germline V gene (reference sequence). The CDR3 length is 15 residues. V dropped 5 bases and J dropped 0; count of bases not matched to a gene: 6. The CDR3 bases are TGTGCCAGCAGCATGCCGGACAGGATGAACACTGAAGCTTTCTTT. Encoded protein: CASSMPDRMNTEAFF.

This clonotype came up a few times. The chain has TRBV20-1 and TRBJ1-2, with D hard to call. The germline V gene encodes CDR1 DFQATT and CDR2 SNEGSKA (reference sequence). V was pared by 5 bases and J by 8 bases, with 12 bases between. The CDR3 consists of 11 residues. This CDR3 reads CSAYTAYGYTF. The CDR3 nucleotides are TGCAGTGCTTATACAGCGTACGGCTACACCTTC.

J is TRBJ1-4 and V is TRBV7-2; 7 positions agree with TRBD1. This CDR3 comprises 14 residues. Trimming at V came to 6 bases and at J to 4 bases, leaving 5 bases not matched to a gene. The germline gives CDR1 SGHTA, CDR2 FQGNSA. As DNA, the CDR3 is TGTGCCAGCAGGGCCGGGACAGTTAATGAAAAACTGTTTTTT. Encoded protein: CASRAGTVNEKLFF.

This clonotype was observed a single time. Germline and junction disagree at one end, which may indicate a read error. This chain joins TRBV7-6 and TRBJ2-2, with 7 bases fitting TRBD1. The germline V gene encodes CDR1 SGHVS and CDR2 FNYEAQ. There are 13 residues in the CDR3. The DNA for the CDR3 is TGTGCTAGCAGTTTAGGGGGCCACGGGGAGCTGTTTTTT. It translates to CASSLGGHGELFF.

The chain is built from TRBV12-3 or TRBV12-4 and TRBJ1-2; 9 nucleotides align to TRBD1. This CDR3 contains 14 residues. Losses at the gene ends were 5 bases for V and 2 bases for J; bases not matched to a gene: 3. The CDR3 protein is CASSHRGRNYGYTF. In DNA, the CDR3 is TGTGCCAGCAGTCACAGGGGGCGGAACTATGGCTACACCTTC.

The chain is built from TRBV28 and TRBJ2-7; 9 bases align to TRBD1. V lost 5 bases to trimming and J lost 2 bases; unmatched junction nucleotides: 10. The germline CDR1 and CDR2 sequences are MDHEN and SYDVKM. This CDR3 is built from 16 residues. CDR3 nucleotides: TGTGCCAGCAGTCACGGAGGAACAGGGGGCCCCTACGAGCAGTACTTC. Amino acid sequence: CASSHGGTGGPYEQYF.

The rearrangement uses TRBV7-6 and TRBJ2-1, with 7 bases that match TRBD2. Per germline, CDR1 SGHVS and CDR2 FNYEAQ. J was trimmed by 6 bases and V by 5 bases; bases with no gene match: 10. This CDR3 is 15 amino acids long. This chain's CDR3 is CASSVQQWGGNEQFF. The DNA for the CDR3 is TGTGCCAGCAGCGTACAGCAGTGGGGGGGCAATGAGCAGTTCTTC.